This T cell receptor beta chain was captured in a study of post-analysis software for immune sequencing data. As for this clonotype: As yet, its antigen is unknown.

Prepared libraries of TCR beta cDNA carried unique molecular identifiers. TCRdb re-derived calls from the PCR reads in MiXCR, one entry per CDR3 protein. The sample contains under 900,000 distinct CDR3 sequences, under 70% of which appear only once. Germline V gene sequence: CDR1 SGHRS, CDR2 YFSETQ. With 1 base clipped from V and 9 bases from J, the junction kept 13 bases outside the gene matches. The CDR3 sequence is 16 residues long. Points from the study as a whole: Relative to controls, patients with multiple sclerosis showed significantly lower normalized Chao1 diversity. By F measure, samples from a shared preparation batch strongly co-clustered. Relative to controls, patients had several TRBV segments at higher frequency, with TRBV5-6, TRBV5-1 and TRBV20-1 among these.

The material sequenced was blood. This sequence joins TRBV5-1 and TRBJ2-1, with 7 nucleotides matching TRBD2. This clonotype was sampled from a girl aged 5-17 years with multiple sclerosis. The CDR3 nucleotides are TGCGCCAGCAGCTTGAAAGGTCTGCGGGGGATCGGTGAGCAGTTCTTC. This encodes CASSLKGLRGIGEQFF.